The 30 T cell receptor beta chains in this list originate from one sample, sequenced in a study of Ad26.COV2.S vaccination and SARS-CoV-2 variants. Treatment noted: around 19 received Ad26.COV2.S at low or high dose, single or two shots; about 5 received placebo; per-sample allocation not given. Material that was analyzed had been drawn on day 63 after the first vaccine or placebo injection. Here immunoSEQ multiplex PCR was the method, and the copy in TCRdb shows in-frame clones only, minus some. The sample has some 410,000 clones, roughly 90% seen once. The sample was peripheral blood, taken in a trial of Ad26.COV2.S vaccine versus placebo. The receptors come from a person aged 18-60 years who received the Ad26.COV2.S COVID-19 vaccine or a placebo.

The chain employs TRBV4-3 and TRBJ1-2, with 9 bases lining up with TRBD1. CDR1 LGHNA and CDR2 YSLEER come from the germline V gene. The CDR3 sequence is 19 residues long. V shed 0 bases, J shed 0 bases, and the junction held 11 bases outside the gene matches. The CDR3 DNA reads TGCGCCAGCAGCCAAGATATTTCGACAGGGGGATCCTCTAACTATGGCTACACCTTC. Residues: CASSQDISTGGSSNYGYTF.

This chain links TRBV4-3 with TRBJ2-2; 8 positions agree with TRBD2. With 1 base clipped from V and 5 bases from J, the junction kept 6 bases outside the gene matches. Germline V CDR1 and CDR2: LGHNA, YSLEER. This CDR3 region has 16 residues. The CDR3 coding sequence is TGCGCCAGCAGCCAAGGGTCGGGGGGGAGTACCGGGGAGCTGTTTTTT. Translating it yields CASSQGSGGSTGELFF.

The chain combines TRBV6-5 with TRBJ2-3; 9 nucleotides agree with TRBD1. V lost 2 bases, J lost 8 bases, and 11 bases stayed unmatched. Germline CDR1 and CDR2: MNHEY and SVGAGI. This CDR3 comprises 16 residues. As DNA, the CDR3 is TGTGCCAGCAGTTACGGGTGGGACAGGGAGAGGGGTACGCAGTATTTT. Translation: CASSYGWDRERGTQYF.

V and J are TRBV15 and TRBJ2-1; tentative D call: TRBD2 (6 bases). V was shortened by 0 bases and J by 0 bases, with 9 bases between the two germline ends. Germline CDR1 reads LNHNV; CDR2 reads YYDKDF (reference sequence). The CDR3 runs to 16 residues. The CDR3 spells CATSRELGSSYNEQFF. CDR3 coding DNA: TGTGCCACCAGCAGAGAGCTCGGGAGCTCCTACAATGAGCAGTTCTTC.

The genes are TRBV7-8 and TRBJ2-7; D tentatively reads TRBD1 or TRBD2 (5 bases each). Germline values: CDR1 SGHVS, CDR2 FQNEAQ. V shed 6 bases and J shed 3 bases, with 12 bases lying between them. The CDR3 has 13 residues. CDR3 in DNA: TGTGCCAGCAGGGGACGGAGGTTCTACGAGCAGTACTTC. Translated, it gives CASRGRRFYEQYF.

This clone was observed a single time. V gene TRBV7-2 combines with J gene TRBJ2-7; tentative D call: TRBD2 (5 bases). The CDR3 runs 11 residues. V lost 3 bases and J lost 7, with 7 bases in between. Germline V gene lookup returns CDR1 SGHTA and CDR2 FQGNSA. In nucleotides, the CDR3 is TGTGCCAGCAGCTTTTCGGGAGAGCAGTACTTC. Translating gives CASSFSGEQYF.

The J gene is TRBJ2-7, the V gene TRBV11-2; 11 nucleotides line up with TRBD2. The CDR3 extends over 12 amino acids. The V gene end was trimmed by 6 bases and the J gene end by 7 bases; junction bases not matched to a gene: 2. Germline lookup yields CDR1 SGHAT and CDR2 FQNNGV. The CDR3 reads CASRGLADEQYF. The CDR3 coding sequence is TGTGCCAGCAGGGGACTAGCGGATGAGCAGTACTTC.

Written as DNA, the CDR3 is TGTGCCAGCAGCCCAGGGACTAGCGGCACAGATACGCAGTATTTT. Encoded protein: CASSPGTSGTDTQYF. This sequence joins TRBV13 and TRBJ2-3; 10 nucleotides agree with TRBD2. The CDR3 length is 15 residues. Germline CDR1 PRHDT, CDR2 FYEKMQ (reference sequence). With 5 bases clipped from V and 1 base from J, the junction kept 3 bases outside the gene matches.

The chain employs TRBV4-1 and TRBJ1-6; no clear D. CDR1 is MGHRA, CDR2 YSYEKL, per germline. This CDR3 region has 16 residues. Trimming removed 1 base from V and 5 bases from J, with 12 bases in between. The CDR3: CASSQARPGHNSPLHF. The DNA for the CDR3 is TGCGCCAGCAGCCAAGCCCGACCAGGCCATAATTCACCCCTCCACTTT.

In DNA, the CDR3 is TGTGCCAGCAGTCCAACAGGGGTTAACTATGGCTACACCTTC. It yields the protein CASSPTGVNYGYTF. This sequence joins TRBV27 and TRBJ1-2, with 7 bases fitting TRBD1. The germline gives CDR1 MNHEY, CDR2 SMNVEV (reference sequence). This CDR3 contains 14 residues. J lost 1 base, V lost 5 bases, and 4 bases had no gene match.

This rearrangement joins TRBV18 to TRBJ2-3; TRBD1 or TRBD2 may be the D gene (6 bases each). There are 16 residues in the CDR3. Germline assignment: CDR1 KGHSH and CDR2 LQKENI. Trimming took off 0 bases at V and 0 bases at J, with 10 bases between the two ends. CDR3 loop: CASSPPGGLSTDTQYF. The CDR3 bases are TGTGCCAGCTCACCACCGGGGGGCCTTAGCACAGATACGCAGTATTTT.

V and J are TRBV15 and TRBJ1-2, with D hard to call. Germline CDR1 and CDR2: LNHNV and YYDKDF (reference sequence). The V end lost 0 bases, the J end lost 4 bases, and 15 bases lay between the germline ends. The CDR3 is made up of 16 amino acids. The CDR3 nucleotides read TGTGCCACCAGCAGAGAAGGTGGCCGTACCGTCTATGGCTACACCTTC. Protein sequence: CATSREGGRTVYGYTF. The entire variable domain, with the rest obtained from reference TRBV15 and TRBJ1-2, is as follows: DAMVIQNPRYQVTQFGKPVTLSCSQTLNHNVMYWYQQKSSQAPKLLFHYYDKDFNNEADTPDNFQSRRPNTSFCFLDIRSPGLGDTAMYLCATSREGGRTVYGYTFGSGTRLTVV.

The chain couples TRBV3-1 (or the pseudogene TRBV3-2) to TRBJ1-5; 10 bases are shared with TRBD1. This CDR3 is 15 amino acids long. Germline values: CDR1 LGHDT, CDR2 YNNKEL (reference sequence). Trimming took 3 bases from V and 9 from J; bases not matched to a gene: 8. In DNA, the CDR3 is TGTGCCAGCAGCCAGGGACAGGGGCCACGGTCGCCCCAGCATTTT. Protein sequence: CASSQGQGPRSPQHF.

The gene calls are TRBV6-5 and TRBJ1-1; D not resolved. Germline V CDR1 and CDR2: MNHEY, SVGAGI. The CDR3 runs to 14 residues. V was shortened by 2 bases and J by 5 bases, with 12 bases between the two germline ends. The CDR3 spells CASSYDRGATEAFF. In DNA form, the CDR3 reads TGTGCCAGCAGTTACGACCGGGGTGCGACTGAAGCTTTCTTT.

This clone was counted once. The chain links TRBV7-9 to TRBJ2-3, with D perhaps matching TRBD1 or TRBD2 (5 bases each). The V end lost 4 bases, the J end lost 0 bases, and 8 bases lay between the germline ends. CDR3 size: 14 residues. Looked up from germline, CDR1 is SEHNR and CDR2 is FQNEAQ (reference sequence). DNA for the CDR3: TGTGCCAGCAGCTCCCGGGACAGCACAGATACGCAGTATTTT. Translated: CASSSRDSTDTQYF. Full variable domain (remainder filled in from reference TRBV7-9 and TRBJ2-3): DTGVSQNPRHKITKRGQNVTFRCDPISEHNRLYWYRQTLGQGPEFLTYFQNEAQLEKSRLLSDRFSAERPKGSFSTLEIQRTEQGDSAMYLCASSSRDSTDTQYFGPGTRLTVL.

The chain recombines TRBV5-1 with TRBJ1-6; D perhaps matches TRBD1 (5 bases). Germline lookup yields CDR1 SGHRS and CDR2 YFSETQ. V was shortened by 0 bases and J by 14 bases, with 18 bases between the two germline ends. The CDR3 has 15 residues. CDR3 bases: TGCGCCAGCAGCTTGGAGGGGCCCCCTAATTCGGCCCTCCACTTT. Encoded protein: CASSLEGPPNSALHF. Drawing the rest from reference TRBV5-1 and TRBJ1-6, the complete variable domain is KAGVTQTPRYLIKTRGQQVTLSCSPISGHRSVSWYQQTPGQGLQFLFEYFSETQRNKGNFPGRFSGRQFSNSRSEMNVSTLELGDSALYLCASSLEGPPNSALHFGNGTRLTVT.

The chain carries TRBV2 and TRBJ2-1; D remains ambiguous. The CDR3 sequence is 13 residues long. CDR1 and CDR2 (germline): SNHLY, FYNNEI. V lost 8 bases, J lost 3 bases, and 11 bases lay in between. CDR3: CASGQALYNEQFF. Written as DNA, the CDR3 is TGTGCCAGCGGGCAGGCCCTCTACAATGAGCAGTTCTTC.

The rearrangement joins TRBV19 to TRBJ2-1; D might be TRBD1 (5 bases). The CDR3 covers 13 residues. Deletions cut 1 base from V and 6 bases from J, with 7 bases between. CDR1 and CDR2 (germline): LNHDA, SQIVND (reference sequence). The chain's CDR3 is CASSIVRANEQFF. As DNA, the CDR3 is TGTGCCAGTAGTATAGTCAGGGCCAATGAGCAGTTCTTC.

This chain joins TRBV7-9 and TRBJ1-1; a weak D match, TRBD1 (6 bases). CDR3 length: 14 residues. The V gene lost 5 bases and the J gene lost 1 base, with 11 bases spanning the gap. In germline, CDR1 is SEHNR, CDR2 FQNEAQ (reference sequence). The CDR3, as DNA: TGTGCCAGCAGCAATAGACAGGAGAACACTGAAGCTTTCTTT. Amino acids: CASSNRQENTEAFF.

The rearrangement uses TRBV10-3 and TRBJ2-1; the D gene could be TRBD1 or TRBD2 (5 bases each). Germline CDR1 ENHRY, CDR2 SYGVKD. The CDR3 length is 14 residues. V shed 10 bases and J shed 0 bases, with 13 bases lying between them. CDR3 amino acids: CATRRDGSYNEQFF. CDR3 DNA sequence: TGTGCCACCCGCCGGGACGGCTCCTACAATGAGCAGTTCTTC.

The chain joins TRBV27 to TRBJ2-7, with TRBD1 matching over 7 bases. V was pared by 4 bases and J by 1 base, with 7 bases of the junction left unmatched. CDR3 length equals 15 residues. The germline V gene has CDR1 MNHEY and CDR2 SMNVEV (reference sequence). The CDR3 region is CASSSTGALSYEQYF. The CDR3 DNA reads as TGTGCCAGCAGTTCCACAGGGGCGCTTTCCTACGAGCAGTACTTC.

This chain joins TRBV9 and TRBJ2-3; maybe TRBD2 (5 bases). Germline V gene lookup returns CDR1 SGDLS and CDR2 YYNGEE. The CDR3 sequence is 15 residues long. Trimming stripped 0 bases from V and 1 base from J, with 9 bases between. The CDR3 nucleotides read TGTGCCAGCAGCGTAGGAGCGGCTCGCACAGATACGCAGTATTTT. This codes for CASSVGAARTDTQYF.

This clone was seen only once. The chain joins TRBV2 to TRBJ1-5, with D maybe TRBD1 (5 bases). V was clipped by 6 bases and J by 4 bases, with 19 bases between them. The CDR3 contains 16 residues. Germline-derived CDR1 and CDR2 are SNHLY and FYNNEI. The CDR3 protein is CASRARDSEGNQPQHF. The CDR3 coding sequence is TGTGCCAGCAGAGCCCGGGACTCCGAGGGGAATCAGCCCCAGCATTTT. Based on the CDR3 plus reference TRBV2 and TRBJ1-5, the full variable domain is EPEVTQTPSHQVTQMGQEVILRCVPISNHLYFYWYRQILGQKVEFLVSFYNNEISEKSEIFDDQFSVERPDGSNFTLKIRSTKLEDSAMYFCASRARDSEGNQPQHFGDGTRLSIL.

The V gene is TRBV6-2 or TRBV6-3, the J gene TRBJ2-3, with 14 bases matching TRBD2. Germline lookup yields CDR1 MNHEY and CDR2 SVGEGT. This CDR3 contains 17 residues. The junction had 10 bases not matched to a gene; V was cut back by 5 bases and J by 6 bases. This CDR3 is CASSTPRTSGGPDTQYF. For the CDR3, the DNA is TGTGCCAGCAGTACTCCCCGGACTAGCGGGGGGCCGGATACGCAGTATTTT.

The chain links TRBV6-5 to TRBJ2-5, with TRBD1 as a possible D gene (6 bases). The CDR3 loop spans 14 amino acids. The V end was cut by 6 bases, the J end by 2 bases, with 13 bases between. The germline V gene has CDR1 MNHEY and CDR2 SVGAGI. CDR3: CASRETGKQETQYF. CDR3 DNA: TGTGCCAGCAGGGAGACAGGAAAACAAGAGACCCAGTACTTC.

The V call is TRBV27, the J call TRBJ2-7; D not resolved. Germline V gene data show CDR1 as MNHEY and CDR2 as SMNVEV (reference sequence). The CDR3 length is 13 residues. V dropped 3 bases and J dropped 9 bases, with 15 bases sitting between them. The CDR3 nucleotides read TGTGCCAGCAGTTTGTCCTTAGGATTAGGGCAGTACTTC. Amino acid sequence: CASSLSLGLGQYF.

The CDR3 DNA is TGTGCCAGCAGCTTCAGGGGACCTAATGAAAAACTGTTTTTT. The encoded protein is CASSFRGPNEKLFF. The rearrangement joins TRBV7-2 to TRBJ1-4, with TRBD1 as a possible D gene (6 bases). CDR1 is SGHTA, CDR2 FQGNSA, per germline. The V and J ends lost 3 bases and 3 bases respectively, with 8 bases between them. The CDR3 contains 14 residues.

V and J are TRBV5-6 and TRBJ2-7; D is undetermined. Germline V gene sequence: CDR1 SGHDT, CDR2 YYEEEE. Trimming shortened V by 1 base and J by 2 bases, and 7 bases separated the two germline ends. The CDR3 totals 13 residues. The CDR3, as DNA: TGTGCCAGCAGCTTGTCTACAGCCTACGAGCAGTACTTC. As protein: CASSLSTAYEQYF.

V gene TRBV9 combines with J gene TRBJ2-5; D is ambiguous. This CDR3 is 13 amino acids long. The V gene's germline CDR1 is SGDLS and CDR2 YYNGEE. The V end was cut by 5 bases, the J end by 5 bases, with 13 bases between. CDR3 in amino acids: CASSSSAFETQYF. In DNA form, the CDR3 reads TGTGCCAGCAGTTCATCTGCTTTCGAGACCCAGTACTTC.

The chain is built from TRBV6-6 and TRBJ2-5, with D hard to call. The length of the CDR3 is 14 residues. Trimming took off 0 bases at V and 5 bases at J, with 10 bases between the two ends. Germline V gives CDR1 MNHNY, CDR2 SVGAGI (reference sequence). The CDR3 region has the DNA TGTGCCAGCAGTTACTCGGAGAGCTGGGAGACCCAGTACTTC. Its translation: CASSYSESWETQYF.